One sample yielded the 10 T cell receptor beta chains listed below, sequenced in a study of blood T cell repertoires in COVID-19. The repertoire was sequenced with immunoSEQ multiplex PCR; TCRdb's copy has only in-frame clones and lacks some. The data contain about 250,000 clones, under 95% of them seen just once; the ten biggest clones take up 1.5% to 2%. The sample was PBMCs or T cells enriched from blood (not recorded which). The origin of the receptors is a woman younger than 35 who had recovered from COVID-19.

The chain uses TRBV29-1 and TRBJ2-4; the match to TRBD1 covers 9 bases. Germline CDR1 SQVTM, CDR2 ANQGSEA. The V segment lost 5 bases and the J segment 0 bases; nucleotides outside the gene matches: 2. The CDR3 runs to 14 residues. The CDR3 region is CSVPDRGAKNIQYF. Here the CDR3 DNA reads TGCAGCGTTCCGGACAGGGGAGCCAAAAACATTCAGTACTTC. The complete variable domain, with remaining parts taken from reference TRBV29-1 and TRBJ2-4, reads SAVISQKPSRDICQRGTSLTIQCQVDSQVTMMFWYRQQPGQSLTLIATANQGSEATYESGFVIDKFPISRPNLTFSTLTVSNMSPEDSSIYLCSVPDRGAKNIQYFGAGTRLSVL.

This sequence joins TRBV4-3 and TRBJ2-1, with TRBD1 as a possible D gene (6 bases). Germline V gives CDR1 LGHNA, CDR2 YSLEER. Deletions cut 1 base from V and 7 bases from J, with 14 bases between. This CDR3 is built from 15 residues. The CDR3 nucleotides are TGCGCCAGCAGCCAAGTCTTGGGGGCGAATAATGAGCAGTTCTTC. Amino acids: CASSQVLGANNEQFF.

The chain couples TRBV27 to TRBJ1-1; D gene ambiguous. Trimming shortened V by 3 bases and J by 1 base, and 6 bases separated the two germline ends. Germline CDR1 is MNHEY and CDR2 is SMNVEV (reference sequence). The CDR3 is 13 amino acids. CDR3: CASSFGANTEAFF. CDR3 bases: TGTGCCAGCAGTTTCGGAGCGAACACTGAAGCTTTCTTT.

The V and J genes are TRBV6-6 and TRBJ2-4, with TRBD2 identical over 16 bases. Germline-derived CDR1 and CDR2 are MNHNY and SVGAGI (reference sequence). V shed 5 bases and J 10 bases; nucleotides not matched to a gene: 14. The CDR3 loop spans 18 amino acids. As DNA, the CDR3 is TGTGCCAGCAGTCCTATACCGGGACTAGCGGGGGGGAATCGAATTCAGTACTTC. This translates into CASSPIPGLAGGNRIQYF.

The chain has TRBV19 and TRBJ1-5, with 10 bases fitting TRBD1. Germline V gene sequence: CDR1 LNHDA, CDR2 SQIVND (reference sequence). CDR3 length equals 16 residues. V was clipped by 4 bases and J by 1 base; unmatched bases: 4. The CDR3 nucleotides are TGTGCCAGTAGTACCCGACAGGGGGCGAGCAATCAGCCCCAGCATTTT. This sequence encodes CASSTRQGASNQPQHF.

The gene calls are TRBV5-4 and TRBJ2-1; 9 bases fit TRBD2. V lost 4 bases to trimming and J lost 7 bases; unmatched junction nucleotides: 9. The CDR3 length is 15 residues. Germline V gives CDR1 SGHNT, CDR2 YYREEE (reference sequence). CDR3 sequence: CASSPRGLAHNEQFF. The CDR3 DNA reads TGTGCCAGCAGCCCCCGGGGACTAGCACATAATGAGCAGTTCTTC.

This clone appeared a single time. The gene calls are TRBV6-5 and TRBJ2-7; TRBD1 might be the D (6 bases). This CDR3 comprises 13 residues. Germline V gives CDR1 MNHEY, CDR2 SVGAGI. V lost 10 bases, J lost 3 bases, and 16 bases lay in between. CDR3 nucleotides: TGTGCCACCGTGACCGGGACAAACTACGAGCAGTACTTC. It translates to CATVTGTNYEQYF.

The chain couples TRBV11-3 to TRBJ2-3; the D is unclear. Trimming cost V 0 bases and J 0 bases, with 7 bases left between them. Germline V CDR1 and CDR2: SGHNT, YENEEA. The CDR3 has 15 amino acids. The CDR3 nucleotides are TGTGCCAGCAGCTTAGATTACGGTAGCACAGATACGCAGTATTTT. Amino acids: CASSLDYGSTDTQYF. The full variable domain, in which reference TRBV11-3 and TRBJ2-3 provide the parts outside the CDR3, is EAGVVQSPRYKIIEKKQPVAFWCNPISGHNTLYWYLQNLGQGPELLIRYENEEAVDDSQLPKDRFSAERLKGVDSTLKIQPAELGDSAVYLCASSLDYGSTDTQYFGPGTRLTVL.

This clone was seen just once. This chain uses TRBV10-3 with TRBJ1-2, with a weak D call TRBD1 (6 bases). The CDR3 is made up of 14 amino acids. With 3 bases removed from V and 3 bases from J, the gap between germline ends came to 11 bases. The germline V gene has CDR1 ENHRY and CDR2 SYGVKD. CDR3 sequence: CAISDPQGYYGYTF. The DNA for the CDR3 is TGTGCCATCAGTGACCCACAGGGATACTATGGCTACACCTTC.

The chain joins TRBV5-1 to TRBJ1-3; perhaps TRBD1 as D (5 bases). CDR3 length equals 15 residues. V lost 2 bases, J lost 0 bases, and 9 bases lay in between. Looked up from germline, CDR1 is SGHRS and CDR2 is YFSETQ. The CDR3 loop reads CASSFQGGSGNTIYF. The CDR3 region has the DNA TGCGCCAGCAGCTTCCAGGGCGGCTCTGGAAACACCATATATTTT.